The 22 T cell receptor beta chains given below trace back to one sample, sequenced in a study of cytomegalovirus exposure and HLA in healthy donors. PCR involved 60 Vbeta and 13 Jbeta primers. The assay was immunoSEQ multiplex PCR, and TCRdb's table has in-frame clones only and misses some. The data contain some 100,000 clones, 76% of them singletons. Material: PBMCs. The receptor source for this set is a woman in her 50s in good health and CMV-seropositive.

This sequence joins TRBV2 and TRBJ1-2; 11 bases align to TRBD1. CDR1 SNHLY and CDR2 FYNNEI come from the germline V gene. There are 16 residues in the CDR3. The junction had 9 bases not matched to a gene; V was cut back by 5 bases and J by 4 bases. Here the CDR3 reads CASSPGQGGFGYGYTF. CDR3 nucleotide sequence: TGTGCCAGCAGTCCGGGACAGGGGGGCTTTGGCTATGGCTACACCTTC.

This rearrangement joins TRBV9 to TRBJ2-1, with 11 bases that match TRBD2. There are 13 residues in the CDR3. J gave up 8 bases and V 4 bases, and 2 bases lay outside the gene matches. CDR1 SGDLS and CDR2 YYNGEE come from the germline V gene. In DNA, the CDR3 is TGTGCCAGCAGCCGGACTAGCGGGTATGAGCAGTTCTTC. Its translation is CASSRTSGYEQFF.

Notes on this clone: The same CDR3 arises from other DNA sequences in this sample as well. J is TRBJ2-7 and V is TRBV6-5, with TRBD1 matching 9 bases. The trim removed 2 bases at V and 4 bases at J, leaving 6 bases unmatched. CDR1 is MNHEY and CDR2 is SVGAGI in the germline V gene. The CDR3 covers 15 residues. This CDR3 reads CASSYRTGGGYEQYF. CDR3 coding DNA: TGTGCCAGCAGTTACCGCACAGGGGGCGGGTACGAGCAGTACTTC.

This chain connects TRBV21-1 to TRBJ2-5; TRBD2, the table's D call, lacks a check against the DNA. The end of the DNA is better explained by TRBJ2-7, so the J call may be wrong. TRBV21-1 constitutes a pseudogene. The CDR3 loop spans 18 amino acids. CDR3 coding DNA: TGTGCCAGCAGCAAAGTGGGTAGCTCAGAGGCATGCTCCTACGAGCAGTACTTC. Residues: CASSKVGSSEACSYEQYF.

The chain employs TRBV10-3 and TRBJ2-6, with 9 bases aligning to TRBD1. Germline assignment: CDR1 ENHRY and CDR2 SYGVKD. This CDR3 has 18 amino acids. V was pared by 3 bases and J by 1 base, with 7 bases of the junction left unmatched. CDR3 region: CAISEGQGSNSGANVLTF. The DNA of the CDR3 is TGTGCCATCAGTGAAGGACAGGGGTCTAATTCTGGGGCCAACGTCCTGACTTTC.

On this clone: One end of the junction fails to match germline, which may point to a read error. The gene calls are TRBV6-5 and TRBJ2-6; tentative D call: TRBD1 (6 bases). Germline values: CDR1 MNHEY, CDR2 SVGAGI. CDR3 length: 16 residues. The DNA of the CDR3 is TGTGCCAGCAGTTACTACAGGGTATCCGGGGCCAACGGCCTGACTTTC. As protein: CASSYYRVSGANGLTF.

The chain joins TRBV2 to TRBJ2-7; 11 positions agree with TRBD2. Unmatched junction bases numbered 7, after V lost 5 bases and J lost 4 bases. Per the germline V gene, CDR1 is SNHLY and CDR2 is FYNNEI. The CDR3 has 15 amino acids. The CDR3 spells CASSTSGRSGYEQYF. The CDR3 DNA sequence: TGTGCCAGCAGTACTAGCGGGAGATCTGGGTACGAGCAGTACTTC.

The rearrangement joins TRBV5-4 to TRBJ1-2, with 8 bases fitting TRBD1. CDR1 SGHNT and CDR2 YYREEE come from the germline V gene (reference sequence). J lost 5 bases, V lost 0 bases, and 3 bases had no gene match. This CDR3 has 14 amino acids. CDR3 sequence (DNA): TGTGCCAGCAGCTTGGCCCGGACAGGGTATGGCTACACCTTC. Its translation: CASSLARTGYGYTF.

CDR3 nucleotides: TGTGCCAGCAGTGTAGCTAGCCACTACGAGCAGTACTTC. It encodes CASSVASHYEQYF. The rearrangement links TRBV2 to TRBJ2-7, with a tentative D call TRBD2 (5 bases). The CDR3 runs 13 residues. The V gene lost 4 bases and the J gene lost 3 bases, with 10 bases spanning the gap. Germline V gene lookup returns CDR1 SNHLY and CDR2 FYNNEI.

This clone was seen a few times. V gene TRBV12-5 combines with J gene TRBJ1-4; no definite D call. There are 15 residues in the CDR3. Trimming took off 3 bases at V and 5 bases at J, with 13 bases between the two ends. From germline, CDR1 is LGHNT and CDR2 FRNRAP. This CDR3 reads CASGLPARENEKLFF. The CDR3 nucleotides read TGTGCTAGTGGTTTACCGGCAAGGGAGAATGAAAAACTGTTTTTT.

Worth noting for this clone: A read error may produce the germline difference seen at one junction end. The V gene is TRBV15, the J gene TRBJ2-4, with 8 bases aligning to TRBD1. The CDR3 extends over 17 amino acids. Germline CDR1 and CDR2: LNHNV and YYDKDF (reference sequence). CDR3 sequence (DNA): TGTGCCACCAGCACACGGACAGGGCCAATAGCCAAAAACAGTCAGTACTTC. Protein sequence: CATSTRTGPIAKNSQYF.

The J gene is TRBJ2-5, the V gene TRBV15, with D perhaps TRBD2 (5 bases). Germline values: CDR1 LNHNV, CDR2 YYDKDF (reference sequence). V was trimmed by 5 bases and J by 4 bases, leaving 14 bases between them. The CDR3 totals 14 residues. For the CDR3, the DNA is TGTGCCACCAGCGGACGCCGGGAAGGAGAGACCCAGTACTTC. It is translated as CATSGRREGETQYF.

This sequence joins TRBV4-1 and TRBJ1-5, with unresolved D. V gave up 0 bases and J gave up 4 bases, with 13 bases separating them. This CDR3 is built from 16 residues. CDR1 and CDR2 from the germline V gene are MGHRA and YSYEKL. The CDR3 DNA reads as TGCGCCAGCAGCCAAGAGGGAGACTTGCAAAATCAGCCCCAGCATTTT. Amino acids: CASSQEGDLQNQPQHF.

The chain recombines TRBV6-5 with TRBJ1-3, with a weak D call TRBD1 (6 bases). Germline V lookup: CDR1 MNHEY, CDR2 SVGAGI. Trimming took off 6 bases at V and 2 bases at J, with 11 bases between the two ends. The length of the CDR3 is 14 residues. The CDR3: CASSPQGTGNTIYF. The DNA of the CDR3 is TGTGCCAGCAGCCCACAGGGTACTGGAAACACCATATATTTT.

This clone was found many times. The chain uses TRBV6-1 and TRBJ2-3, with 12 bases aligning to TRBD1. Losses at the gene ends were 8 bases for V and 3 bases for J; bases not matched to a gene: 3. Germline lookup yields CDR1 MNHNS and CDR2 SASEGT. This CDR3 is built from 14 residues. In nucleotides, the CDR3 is TGTGCCAGCCAGGGACAGGGGGCAACAGATACGCAGTATTTT. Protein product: CASQGQGATDTQYF.

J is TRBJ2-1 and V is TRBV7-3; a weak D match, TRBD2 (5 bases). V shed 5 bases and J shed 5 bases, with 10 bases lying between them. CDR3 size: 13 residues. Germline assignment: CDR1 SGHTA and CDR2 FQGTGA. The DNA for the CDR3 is TGTGCCAGCAGCAGGACTGAAAACAATGAGCAGTTCTTC. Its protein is CASSRTENNEQFF.

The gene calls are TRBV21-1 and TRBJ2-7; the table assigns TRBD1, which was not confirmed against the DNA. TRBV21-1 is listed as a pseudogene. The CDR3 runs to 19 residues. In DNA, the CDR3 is TGTGCCAGCAGCTCGCCAGGACAGGCTCCCTTTCCATCGATCTACGAGCAGTACTTC. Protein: CASSSPGQAPFPSIYEQYF.

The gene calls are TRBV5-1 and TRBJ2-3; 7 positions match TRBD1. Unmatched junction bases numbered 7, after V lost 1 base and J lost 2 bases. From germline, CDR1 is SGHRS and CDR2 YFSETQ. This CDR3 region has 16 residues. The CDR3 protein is CASSLKGTVTTDTQYF. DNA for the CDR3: TGCGCCAGCAGCTTGAAAGGGACAGTTACCACAGATACGCAGTATTTT.

CDR3 DNA: TGTGCCAGCAACCGGGACAGTCCTTCGAGCTACACCTTC. Translated, it gives CASNRDSPSSYTF. This rearrangement joins TRBV6-1 to TRBJ1-2; 7 bases map to TRBD1. The V gene end was trimmed by 7 bases and the J gene end by 9 bases; junction bases not matched to a gene: 11. This CDR3 region has 13 residues. Germline values: CDR1 MNHNS, CDR2 SASEGT.

CDR3 sequence reads: CASSLRDRESGNTIYF. CDR3 nucleotides: TGCGCCAGCAGCTTGAGAGACAGGGAAAGCGGAAACACCATATATTTT. The V gene is TRBV5-1, the J gene TRBJ1-3, with TRBD1 matching over 7 bases. This CDR3 contains 16 residues. Trimming cost V 1 base and J 4 bases; bases outside gene matches: 8. Looked up from germline, CDR1 is SGHRS and CDR2 is YFSETQ.

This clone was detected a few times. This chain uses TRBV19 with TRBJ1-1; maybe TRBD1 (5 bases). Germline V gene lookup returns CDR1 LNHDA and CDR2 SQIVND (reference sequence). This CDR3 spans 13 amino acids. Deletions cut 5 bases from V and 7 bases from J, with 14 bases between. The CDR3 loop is CASSPQGWGEAFF. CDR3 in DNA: TGTGCCAGTAGTCCCCAGGGTTGGGGTGAAGCTTTCTTT.

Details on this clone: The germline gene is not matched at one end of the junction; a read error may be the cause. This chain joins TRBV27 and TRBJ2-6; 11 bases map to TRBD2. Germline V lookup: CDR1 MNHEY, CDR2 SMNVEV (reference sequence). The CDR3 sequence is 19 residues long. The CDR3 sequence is CASSRYSGTSGSGANGLTF. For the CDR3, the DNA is TGTGCCAGCAGTCGCTACTCCGGGACTAGCGGCTCTGGGGCCAACGGCCTGACTTTC.